Each of the 10 T cell receptor beta chains below was sequenced from the same sample in a study of blood T cell repertoires in COVID-19. Assay: immunoSEQ multiplex PCR; the TCRdb copy retains only in-frame clones and omits some. Here the sample spans about 180,000 clones, about 90% being singletons. The specimen was PBMCs or T cells enriched from blood (not recorded which). All receptors derive from a woman under 30 who had recovered from COVID-19.

The chain joins TRBV24-1 to TRBJ2-3; 7 bases are shared with TRBD2. The length of the CDR3 is 16 residues. The V gene's germline CDR1 is KGHDR and CDR2 SFDVKD. The J segment lost 6 bases and the V segment lost 0 bases, leaving 8 bases of the junction unmatched. CDR3 sequence: CATSDLRGGPADTQYF. CDR3 DNA sequence: TGTGCCACCAGTGATTTGAGGGGAGGGCCAGCTGATACGCAGTATTTT.

This chain joins TRBV28 and TRBJ2-4, with D perhaps TRBD1 (6 bases). This CDR3 is 17 amino acids long. Trimming cost V 6 bases and J 0 bases, with 18 bases left between them. CDR1 is MDHEN, CDR2 SYDVKM, per germline. CDR3 sequence (DNA): TGTGCCAGCAGCCTAATGCGTTCAGGGGAAGCCAAAAACATTCAGTACTTC. It specifies CASSLMRSGEAKNIQYF. The complete variable domain, with remaining parts taken from reference TRBV28 and TRBJ2-4, reads DVKVTQSSRYLVKRTGEKVFLECVQDMDHENMFWYRQDPGLGLRLIYFSYDVKMKEKGDIPEGYSVSREKKERFSLILESASTNQTSMYLCASSLMRSGEAKNIQYFGAGTRLSVL.

This clone showed up just a few times. The chain employs TRBV6-5 and TRBJ1-5; no clear D gene. The CDR3 length is 13 residues. Germline V gives CDR1 MNHEY, CDR2 SVGAGI. Between the trimmed V and J ends, which lost 2 bases and 4 bases, there was a span of 6 bases. CDR3 in amino acids: CASSYSPNQPQHF. The CDR3 DNA reads as TGTGCCAGCAGTTACAGCCCGAATCAGCCCCAGCATTTT.

The chain couples TRBV28 to TRBJ1-2; no definite D call. This CDR3 contains 13 residues. With 6 bases removed from V and 8 bases from J, the gap between germline ends came to 16 bases. Per the germline V gene, CDR1 is MDHEN and CDR2 is SYDVKM. The DNA for the CDR3 is TGTGCCAGCAGCCTCGGGGTACTGTACGGCTACACCTTC. Translating gives CASSLGVLYGYTF.

The V gene is TRBV27, the J gene TRBJ1-5, with TRBD1 matching over 9 bases. V dropped 7 bases and J dropped 4; count of bases not matched to a gene: 5. The CDR3 extends over 14 amino acids. Germline V gives CDR1 MNHEY, CDR2 SMNVEV (reference sequence). The CDR3 DNA reads TGTGCCAGCAAGAACAGGGGGCATAATCAGCCCCAGCATTTT. Translation gives CASKNRGHNQPQHF.

The chain uses TRBV7-8 and TRBJ1-3; D ambiguous. The CDR3 covers 12 residues. V shed 5 bases and J shed 3 bases, with 5 bases lying between them. The V gene's germline CDR1 is SGHVS and CDR2 FQNEAQ. The CDR3, as DNA: TGTGCCAGCAGCCTCGTTGGAAACACCATATATTTT. Amino acids: CASSLVGNTIYF. Using reference TRBV7-8 and TRBJ1-3 for the parts outside the CDR3, the full variable domain is GAGVSQSPRYKVAKRGQDVALRCDPISGHVSLFWYQQALGQGPEFLTYFQNEAQLDKSGLPSDRFFAERPEGSVSTLKIQRTQQEDSAVYLCASSLVGNTIYFGEGSWLTVV.

This clone was seen once. The chain uses TRBV13 and TRBJ1-1; a weak D match, TRBD1 (5 bases). The germline V gene encodes CDR1 PRHDT and CDR2 FYEKMQ (reference sequence). The CDR3 totals 13 residues. V was clipped by 4 bases and J by 4 bases, with 10 bases between them. CDR3 loop: CASSSGGSTEAFF. The CDR3 bases are TGTGCCAGCAGCTCCGGGGGGTCCACTGAAGCTTTCTTT.

The chain joins TRBV28 to TRBJ1-1, with D possibly TRBD1 on 6 matching bases. This CDR3 has 16 residues. Germline values: CDR1 MDHEN, CDR2 SYDVKM. V lost 6 bases and J 3 bases, leaving 20 bases between the germline ends. The CDR3 DNA follows: TGTGCCAGCAGCGCGTATTGGGGGCTGGGGGACACTGAAGCTTTCTTT. Protein product: CASSAYWGLGDTEAFF. The full variable domain, its missing parts supplied by reference TRBV28 and TRBJ1-1, is DVKVTQSSRYLVKRTGEKVFLECVQDMDHENMFWYRQDPGLGLRLIYFSYDVKMKEKGDIPEGYSVSREKKERFSLILESASTNQTSMYLCASSAYWGLGDTEAFFGQGTRLTVV.

The chain has TRBV2 and TRBJ2-7; 9 positions agree with TRBD1. CDR3 size: 12 residues. Germline assignment: CDR1 SNHLY and CDR2 FYNNEI. Germline trimming cut 7 bases from V and 5 bases from J; bases unmatched to any gene: 3. For the CDR3, the DNA is TGTGCCAGCACCGGGACAGGGAACGAGCAGTACTTC. This codes for CASTGTGNEQYF. Complete variable domain (other parts from reference TRBV2 and TRBJ2-7): EPEVTQTPSHQVTQMGQEVILRCVPISNHLYFYWYRQILGQKVEFLVSFYNNEISEKSEIFDDQFSVERPDGSNFTLKIRSTKLEDSAMYFCASTGTGNEQYFGPGTRLTVT.

This chain links TRBV7-9 with TRBJ2-5; possible D gene TRBD1, 5 bases. The germline gives CDR1 SEHNR, CDR2 FQNEAQ (reference sequence). The length of the CDR3 is 13 residues. V was pared by 4 bases and J by 3 bases, with 9 bases between. CDR3 region: CASSSPTEETQYF. For the CDR3, the DNA is TGTGCCAGCAGCTCCCCGACAGAAGAGACCCAGTACTTC.